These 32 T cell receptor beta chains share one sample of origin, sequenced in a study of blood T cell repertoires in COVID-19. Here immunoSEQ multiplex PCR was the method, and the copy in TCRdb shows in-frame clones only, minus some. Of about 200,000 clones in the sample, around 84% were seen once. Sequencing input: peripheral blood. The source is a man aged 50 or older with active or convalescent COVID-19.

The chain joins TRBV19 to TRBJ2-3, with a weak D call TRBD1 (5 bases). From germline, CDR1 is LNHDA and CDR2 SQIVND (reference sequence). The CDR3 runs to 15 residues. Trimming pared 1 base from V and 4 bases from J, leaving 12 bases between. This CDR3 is CASSIAPGPPDTQYF. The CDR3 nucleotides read TGTGCCAGTAGTATAGCTCCAGGGCCCCCAGATACGCAGTATTTT.

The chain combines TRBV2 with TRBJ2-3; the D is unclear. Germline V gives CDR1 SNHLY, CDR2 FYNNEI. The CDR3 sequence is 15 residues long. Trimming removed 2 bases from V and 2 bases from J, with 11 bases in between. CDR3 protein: CASSESGDPTDTQYF. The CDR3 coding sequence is TGTGCCAGCAGTGAAAGTGGAGACCCCACAGATACGCAGTATTTT.

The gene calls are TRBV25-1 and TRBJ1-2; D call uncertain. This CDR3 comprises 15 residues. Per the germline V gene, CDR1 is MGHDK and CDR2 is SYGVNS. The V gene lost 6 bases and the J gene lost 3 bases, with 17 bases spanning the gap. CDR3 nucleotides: TGTGCCAGCAGGGGCTGGGAGGGCTTGGACTATGGCTACACCTTC. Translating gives CASRGWEGLDYGYTF.

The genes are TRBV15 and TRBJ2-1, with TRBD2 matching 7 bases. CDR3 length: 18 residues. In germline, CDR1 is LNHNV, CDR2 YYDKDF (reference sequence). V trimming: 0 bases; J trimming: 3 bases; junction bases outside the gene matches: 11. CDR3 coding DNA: TGTGCCACCAGCAGAGATCTCAGGGAGGGGCTCAGCTACAATGAGCAGTTCTTC. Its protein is CATSRDLREGLSYNEQFF.

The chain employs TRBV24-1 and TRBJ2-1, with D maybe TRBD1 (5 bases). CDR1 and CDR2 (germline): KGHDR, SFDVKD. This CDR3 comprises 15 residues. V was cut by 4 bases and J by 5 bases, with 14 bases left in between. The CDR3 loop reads CATSEGARLDNEQFF. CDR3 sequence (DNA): TGTGCCACCAGTGAAGGGGCCCGACTTGACAATGAGCAGTTCTTC.

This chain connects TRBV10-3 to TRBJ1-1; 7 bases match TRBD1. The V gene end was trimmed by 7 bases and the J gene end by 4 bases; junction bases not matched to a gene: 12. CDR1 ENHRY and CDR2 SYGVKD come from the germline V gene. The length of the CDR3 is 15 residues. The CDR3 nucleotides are TGTGCCATCACCGAAGACAGGGCGTTGGGCACTGAAGCTTTCTTT. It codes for CAITEDRALGTEAFF.

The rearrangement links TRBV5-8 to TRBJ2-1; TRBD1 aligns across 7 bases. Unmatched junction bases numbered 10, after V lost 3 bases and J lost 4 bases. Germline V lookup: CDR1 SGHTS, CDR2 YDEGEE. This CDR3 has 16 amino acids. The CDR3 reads CASSSGGGTVYNEQFF. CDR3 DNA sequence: TGTGCCAGCAGCTCAGGAGGTGGGACAGTTTACAATGAGCAGTTCTTC.

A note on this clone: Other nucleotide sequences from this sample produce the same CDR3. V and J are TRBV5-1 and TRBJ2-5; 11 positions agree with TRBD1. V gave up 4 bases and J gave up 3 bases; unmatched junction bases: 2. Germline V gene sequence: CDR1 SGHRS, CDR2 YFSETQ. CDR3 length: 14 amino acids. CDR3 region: CASSGGQGEETQYF. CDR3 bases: TGCGCCAGCAGCGGGGGACAGGGGGAAGAGACCCAGTACTTC.

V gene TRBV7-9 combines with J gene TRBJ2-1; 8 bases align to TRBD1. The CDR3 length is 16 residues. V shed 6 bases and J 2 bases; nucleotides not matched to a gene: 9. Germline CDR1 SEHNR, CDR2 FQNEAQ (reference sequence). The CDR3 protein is CASSFGQGKPYNEQFF. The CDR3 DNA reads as TGTGCCAGCAGTTTCGGACAGGGTAAGCCCTACAATGAGCAGTTCTTC.

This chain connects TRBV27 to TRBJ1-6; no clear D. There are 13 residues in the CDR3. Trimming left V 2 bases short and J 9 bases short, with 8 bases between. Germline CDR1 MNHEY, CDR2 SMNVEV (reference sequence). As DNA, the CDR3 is TGTGCCAGCAGTTTAAAGCCTAGTTCACCCCTCCACTTT. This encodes CASSLKPSSPLHF.

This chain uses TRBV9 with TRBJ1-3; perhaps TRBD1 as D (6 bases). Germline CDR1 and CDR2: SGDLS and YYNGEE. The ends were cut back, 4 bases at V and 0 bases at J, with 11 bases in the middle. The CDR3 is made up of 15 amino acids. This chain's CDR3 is CASSPGDISGNTIYF. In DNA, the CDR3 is TGTGCCAGCAGCCCAGGGGACATCTCTGGAAACACCATATATTTT.

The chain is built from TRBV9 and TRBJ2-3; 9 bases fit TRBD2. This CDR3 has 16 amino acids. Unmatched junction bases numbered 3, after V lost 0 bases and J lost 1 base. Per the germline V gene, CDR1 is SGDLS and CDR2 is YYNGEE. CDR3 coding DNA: TGTGCCAGCAGCGTAGCGGGCGGGGGGGGCACAGATACGCAGTATTTT. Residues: CASSVAGGGGTDTQYF.

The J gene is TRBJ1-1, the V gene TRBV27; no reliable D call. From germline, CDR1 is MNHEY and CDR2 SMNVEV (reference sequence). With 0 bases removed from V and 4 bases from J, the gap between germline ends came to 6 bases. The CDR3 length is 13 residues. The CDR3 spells CASSLSPITEAFF. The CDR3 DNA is TGTGCCAGCAGTTTATCCCCCATCACTGAAGCTTTCTTT.

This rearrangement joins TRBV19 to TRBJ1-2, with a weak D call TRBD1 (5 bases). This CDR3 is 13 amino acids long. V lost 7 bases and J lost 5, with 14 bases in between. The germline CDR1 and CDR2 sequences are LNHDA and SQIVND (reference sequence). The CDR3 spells CASTSGGWYGYTF. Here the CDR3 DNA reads TGTGCCAGTACCTCGGGGGGTTGGTATGGCTACACCTTC.

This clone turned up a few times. The DNA of the CDR3 is TGTGCCAGCAGCTCCTCACCGTCTAGCGGGCGATACGAGCAGTACTTC. This encodes CASSSSPSSGRYEQYF. The rearrangement links TRBV7-6 to TRBJ2-7; 8 bases agree with TRBD2. With V trimmed by 4 bases and J by 4 bases, 12 bases remained unmatched. The CDR3 contains 16 residues. Germline V CDR1 and CDR2: SGHVS, FNYEAQ. The whole variable domain, filled in from reference TRBV7-6 and TRBJ2-7, reads GAGVSQSPRYKVTKRGQDVALRCDPISGHVSLYWYRQALGQGPEFLTYFNYEAQQDKSGLPNDRFSAERPEGSISTLTIQRTEQRDSAMYRCASSSSPSSGRYEQYFGPGTRLTVT.

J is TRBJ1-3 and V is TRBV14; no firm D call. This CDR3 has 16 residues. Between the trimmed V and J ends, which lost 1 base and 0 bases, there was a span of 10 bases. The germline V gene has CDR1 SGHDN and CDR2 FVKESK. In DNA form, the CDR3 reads TGTGCCAGCAGCCAAGTCGCGGGCTTCTCTGGAAACACCATATATTTT. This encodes CASSQVAGFSGNTIYF.

In DNA, the CDR3 is TGTGCCAGCAGCGGACTGAATCAGCCCCAGCATTTT. Translation gives CASSGLNQPQHF. The J gene is TRBJ1-5, the V gene TRBV6-2 or TRBV6-3; D call uncertain. This CDR3 comprises 12 residues. Per germline, CDR1 MNHEY and CDR2 SVGEGT. With 6 bases removed from V and 4 bases from J, the gap between germline ends came to 7 bases.

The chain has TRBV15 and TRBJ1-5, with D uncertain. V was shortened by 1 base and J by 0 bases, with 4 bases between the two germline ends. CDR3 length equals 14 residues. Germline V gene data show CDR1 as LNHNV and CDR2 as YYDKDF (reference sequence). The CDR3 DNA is TGTGCCACCAGCAGAGGCTATAGCAATCAGCCCCAGCATTTT. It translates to CATSRGYSNQPQHF.

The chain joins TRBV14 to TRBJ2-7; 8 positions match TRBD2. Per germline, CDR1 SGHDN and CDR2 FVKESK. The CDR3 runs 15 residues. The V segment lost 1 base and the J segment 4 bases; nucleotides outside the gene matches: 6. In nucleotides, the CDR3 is TGTGCCAGCAGCCAAGTTGACGGGGGGGAGTACGAGCAGTACGTC. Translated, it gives CASSQVDGGEYEQYV.

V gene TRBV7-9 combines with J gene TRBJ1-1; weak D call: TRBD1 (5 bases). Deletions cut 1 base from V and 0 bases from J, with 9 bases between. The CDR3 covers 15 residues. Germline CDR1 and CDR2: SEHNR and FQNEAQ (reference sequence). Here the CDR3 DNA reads TGTGCCAGCAGCTTAGTTAAGGGGATGAACACTGAAGCTTTCTTT. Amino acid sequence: CASSLVKGMNTEAFF.

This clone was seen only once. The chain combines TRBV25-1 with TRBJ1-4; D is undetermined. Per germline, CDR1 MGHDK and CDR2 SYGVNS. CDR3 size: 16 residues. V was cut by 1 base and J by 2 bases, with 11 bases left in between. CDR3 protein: CASSESARVTNEKLFF. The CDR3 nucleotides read TGTGCCAGCAGTGAATCGGCGAGGGTCACTAATGAAAAACTGTTTTTT.

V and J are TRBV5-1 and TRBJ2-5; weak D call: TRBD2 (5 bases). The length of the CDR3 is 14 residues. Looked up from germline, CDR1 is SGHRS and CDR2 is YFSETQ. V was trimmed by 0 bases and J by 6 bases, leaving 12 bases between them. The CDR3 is CASSLAPEEKTQYF. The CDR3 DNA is TGCGCCAGCAGCTTGGCACCGGAGGAAAAGACCCAGTACTTC.

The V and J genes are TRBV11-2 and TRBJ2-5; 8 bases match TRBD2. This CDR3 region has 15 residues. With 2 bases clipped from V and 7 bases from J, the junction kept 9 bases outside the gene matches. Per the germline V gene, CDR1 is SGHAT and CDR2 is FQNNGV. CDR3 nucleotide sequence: TGTGCCAGCAGCTTACGCCGCGGGGGGCCCAGGACCCAGTACTTC. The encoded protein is CASSLRRGGPRTQYF.

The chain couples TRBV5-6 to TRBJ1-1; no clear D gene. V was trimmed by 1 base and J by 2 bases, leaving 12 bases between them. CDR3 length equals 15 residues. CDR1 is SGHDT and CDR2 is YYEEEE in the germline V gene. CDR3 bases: TGTGCCAGCAGCTTGCCCGGCAGGCTCAACACTGAAGCTTTCTTT. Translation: CASSLPGRLNTEAFF.

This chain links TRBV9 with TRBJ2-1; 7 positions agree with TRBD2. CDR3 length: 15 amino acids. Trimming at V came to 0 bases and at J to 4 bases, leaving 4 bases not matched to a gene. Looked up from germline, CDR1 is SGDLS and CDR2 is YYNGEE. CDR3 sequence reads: CASSVVAGAYNEQFF. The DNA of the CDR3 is TGTGCCAGCAGCGTAGTCGCGGGAGCTTACAATGAGCAGTTCTTC.

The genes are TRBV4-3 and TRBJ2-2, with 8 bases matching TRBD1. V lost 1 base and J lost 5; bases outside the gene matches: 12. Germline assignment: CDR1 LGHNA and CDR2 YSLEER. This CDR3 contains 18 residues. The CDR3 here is CASSQGLGRGRETGELFF. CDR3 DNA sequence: TGCGCCAGCAGCCAAGGTCTCGGCAGGGGGCGGGAAACCGGGGAGCTGTTTTTT.

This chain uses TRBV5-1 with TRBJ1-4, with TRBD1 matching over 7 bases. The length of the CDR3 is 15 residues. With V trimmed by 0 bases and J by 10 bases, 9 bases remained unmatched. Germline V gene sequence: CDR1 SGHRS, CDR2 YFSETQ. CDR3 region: CASSLGLTGPVKLFF. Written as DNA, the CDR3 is TGCGCCAGCAGCTTGGGGCTGACAGGGCCGGTAAAACTGTTTTTT.

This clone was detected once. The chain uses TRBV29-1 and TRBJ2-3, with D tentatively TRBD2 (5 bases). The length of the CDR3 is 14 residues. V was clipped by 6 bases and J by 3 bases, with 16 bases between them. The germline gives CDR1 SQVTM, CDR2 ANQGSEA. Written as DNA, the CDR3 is TGCAGCGTGAGTGGGGAGATGAGAACAGATACGCAGTATTTT. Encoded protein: CSVSGEMRTDTQYF.

In DNA, the CDR3 is TGTGCCAGCAGCCGGGGGACTAGCGGGGCTGGGGAGCTGTTTTTT. Translated, it gives CASSRGTSGAGELFF. J is TRBJ2-2 and V is TRBV7-7; TRBD2 aligns across 13 bases. CDR3 length: 15 amino acids. Germline V gene lookup returns CDR1 SSHAT and CDR2 FNYEAQ (reference sequence). V lost 5 bases and J lost 8; bases outside the gene matches: 5.

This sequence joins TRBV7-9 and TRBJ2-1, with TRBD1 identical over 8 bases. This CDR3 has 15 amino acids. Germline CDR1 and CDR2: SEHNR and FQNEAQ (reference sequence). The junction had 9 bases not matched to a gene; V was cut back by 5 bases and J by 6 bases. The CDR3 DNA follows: TGTGCCAGCAGCCGCCCAGGGACAGGTACCAATGAGCAGTTCTTC. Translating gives CASSRPGTGTNEQFF. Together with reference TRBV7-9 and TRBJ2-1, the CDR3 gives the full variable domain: DTGVSQNPRHKITKRGQNVTFRCDPISEHNRLYWYRQTLGQGPEFLTYFQNEAQLEKSRLLSDRFSAERPKGSFSTLEIQRTEQGDSAMYLCASSRPGTGTNEQFFGPGTRLTVL.

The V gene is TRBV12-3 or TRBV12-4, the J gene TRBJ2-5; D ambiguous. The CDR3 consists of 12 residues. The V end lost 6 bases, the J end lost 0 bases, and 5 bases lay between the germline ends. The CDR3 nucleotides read TGTGCCAGCAGCCGGTACCAAGAGACCCAGTACTTC. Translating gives CASSRYQETQYF.

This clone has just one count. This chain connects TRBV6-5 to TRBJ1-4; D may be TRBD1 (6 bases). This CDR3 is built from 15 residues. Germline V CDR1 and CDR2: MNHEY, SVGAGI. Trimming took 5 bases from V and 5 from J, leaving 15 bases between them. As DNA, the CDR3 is TGTGCCAGCAGTCCTTATGGGGGCTCGAATGAAAAACTGTTTTTT. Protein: CASSPYGGSNEKLFF.